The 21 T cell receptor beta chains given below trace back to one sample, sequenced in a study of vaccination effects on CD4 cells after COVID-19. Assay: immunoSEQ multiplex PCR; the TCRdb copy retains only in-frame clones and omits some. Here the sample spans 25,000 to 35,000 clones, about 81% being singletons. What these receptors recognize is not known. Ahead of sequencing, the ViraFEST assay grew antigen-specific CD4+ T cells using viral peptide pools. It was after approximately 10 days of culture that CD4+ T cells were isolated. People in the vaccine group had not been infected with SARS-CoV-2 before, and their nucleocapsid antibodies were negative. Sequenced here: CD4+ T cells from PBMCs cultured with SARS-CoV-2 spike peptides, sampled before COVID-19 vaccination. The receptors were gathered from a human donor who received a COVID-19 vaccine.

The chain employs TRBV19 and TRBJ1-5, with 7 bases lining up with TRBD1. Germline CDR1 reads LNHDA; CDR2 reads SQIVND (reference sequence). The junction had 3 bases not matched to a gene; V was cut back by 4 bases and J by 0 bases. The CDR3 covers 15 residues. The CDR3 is CASSRDSDSNQPQHF. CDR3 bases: TGTGCCAGTAGTAGGGACAGCGATAGCAATCAGCCCCAGCATTTT.

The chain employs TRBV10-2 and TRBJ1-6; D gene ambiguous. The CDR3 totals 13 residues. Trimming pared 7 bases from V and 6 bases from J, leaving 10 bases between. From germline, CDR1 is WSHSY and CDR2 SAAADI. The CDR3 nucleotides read TGCGCCAGCACGGCACAGTTTAATTCACCCCTCCACTTT. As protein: CASTAQFNSPLHF.

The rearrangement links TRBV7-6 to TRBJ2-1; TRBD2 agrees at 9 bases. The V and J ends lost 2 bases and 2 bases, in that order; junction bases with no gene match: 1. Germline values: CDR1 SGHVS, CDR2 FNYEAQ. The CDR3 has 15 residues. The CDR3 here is CASSLRGRAYNEQFF. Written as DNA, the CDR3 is TGTGCCAGCAGCTTACGCGGGAGGGCCTACAATGAGCAGTTCTTC.

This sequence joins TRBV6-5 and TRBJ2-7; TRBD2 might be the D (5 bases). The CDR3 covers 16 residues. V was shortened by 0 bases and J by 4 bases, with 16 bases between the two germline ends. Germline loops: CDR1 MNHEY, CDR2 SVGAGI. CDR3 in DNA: TGTGCCAGCAGTTACTCGATTGTGGGCGGGTCTTACGAGCAGTACTTC. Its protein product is CASSYSIVGGSYEQYF.

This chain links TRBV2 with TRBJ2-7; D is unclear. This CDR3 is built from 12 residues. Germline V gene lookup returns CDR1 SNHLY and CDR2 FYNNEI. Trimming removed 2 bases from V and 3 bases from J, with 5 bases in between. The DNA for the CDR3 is TGTGCCAGCAGTGAACTCCTCTACGAGCAGTACTTC. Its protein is CASSELLYEQYF.

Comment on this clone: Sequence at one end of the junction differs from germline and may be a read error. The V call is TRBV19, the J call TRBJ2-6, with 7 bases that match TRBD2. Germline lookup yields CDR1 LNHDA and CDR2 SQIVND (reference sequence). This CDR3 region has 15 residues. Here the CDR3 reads CASQRDSSGTNVLTF. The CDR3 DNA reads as TGTGCCAGCCAGCGGGATAGCTCTGGGACCAACGTCCTGACTTTC.

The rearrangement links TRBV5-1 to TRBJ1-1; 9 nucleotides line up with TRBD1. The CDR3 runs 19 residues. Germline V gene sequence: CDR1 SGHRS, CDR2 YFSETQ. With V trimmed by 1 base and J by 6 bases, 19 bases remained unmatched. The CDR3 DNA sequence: TGCGCCAGCAGCTTGCGGTCGTCCGGGACAGGGAATGTTTTGCCTGAAGCTTTCTTT. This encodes CASSLRSSGTGNVLPEAFF.

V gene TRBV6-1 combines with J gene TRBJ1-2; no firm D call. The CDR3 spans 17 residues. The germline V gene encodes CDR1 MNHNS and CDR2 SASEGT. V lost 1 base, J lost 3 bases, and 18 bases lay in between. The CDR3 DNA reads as TGTGCCAGCAGTGAAGTCAGGAACGGAAGGGTTTACTATGGCTACACCTTC. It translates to CASSEVRNGRVYYGYTF.

This CDR3 reads CASSYVSGRYEQYF. CDR3 DNA sequence: TGTGCCAGCAGTTACGTTAGCGGGAGGTACGAGCAGTACTTC. The chain links TRBV28 to TRBJ2-7; 10 bases are shared with TRBD2. Unmatched junction bases numbered 4, after V lost 4 bases and J lost 4 bases. Germline CDR1 is MDHEN and CDR2 is SYDVKM. CDR3 size: 14 residues.

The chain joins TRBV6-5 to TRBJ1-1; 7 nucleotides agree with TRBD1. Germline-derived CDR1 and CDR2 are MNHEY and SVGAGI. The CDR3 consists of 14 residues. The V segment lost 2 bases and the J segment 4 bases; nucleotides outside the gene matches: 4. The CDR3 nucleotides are TGTGCCAGCAGTTACGGGAGACAGGGCACTGAAGCTTTCTTT. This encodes CASSYGRQGTEAFF.

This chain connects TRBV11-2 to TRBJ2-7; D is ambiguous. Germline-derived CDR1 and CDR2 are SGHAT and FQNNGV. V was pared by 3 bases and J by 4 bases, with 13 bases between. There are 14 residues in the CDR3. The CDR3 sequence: CASSFNPVPYEQYF. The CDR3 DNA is TGTGCCAGCAGCTTTAACCCGGTTCCGTACGAGCAGTACTTC.

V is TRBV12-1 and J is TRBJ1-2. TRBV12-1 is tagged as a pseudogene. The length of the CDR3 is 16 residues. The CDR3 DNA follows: TGTGCCAGCAGCTTCCCCGGTAGGGCCACTAACTATGGCTACACCTTC. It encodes CASSFPGRATNYGYTF.

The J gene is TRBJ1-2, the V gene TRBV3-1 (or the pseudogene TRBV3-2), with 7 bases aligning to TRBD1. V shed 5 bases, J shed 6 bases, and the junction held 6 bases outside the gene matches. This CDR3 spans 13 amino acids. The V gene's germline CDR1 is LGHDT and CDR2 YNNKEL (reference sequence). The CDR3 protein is CASSTGETDGYTF. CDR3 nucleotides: TGTGCCAGCAGCACAGGGGAAACCGATGGCTACACCTTC.

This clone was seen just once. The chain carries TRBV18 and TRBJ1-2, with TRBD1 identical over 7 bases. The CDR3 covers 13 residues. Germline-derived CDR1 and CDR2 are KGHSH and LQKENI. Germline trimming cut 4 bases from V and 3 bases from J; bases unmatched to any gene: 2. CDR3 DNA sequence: TGTGCCAGCTCACGAGGGACAGACTATGGCTACACCTTC. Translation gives CASSRGTDYGYTF.

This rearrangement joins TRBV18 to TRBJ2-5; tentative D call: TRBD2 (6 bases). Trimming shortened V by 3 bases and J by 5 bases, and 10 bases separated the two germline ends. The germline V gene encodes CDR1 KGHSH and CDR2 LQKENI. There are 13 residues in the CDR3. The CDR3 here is CASSPPGVETQYF. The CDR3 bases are TGTGCCAGCTCACCTCCGGGGGTGGAGACCCAGTACTTC.

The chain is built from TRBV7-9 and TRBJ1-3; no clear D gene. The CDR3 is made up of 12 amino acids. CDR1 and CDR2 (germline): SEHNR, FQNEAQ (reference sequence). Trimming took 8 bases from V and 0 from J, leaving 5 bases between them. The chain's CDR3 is CASARSGNTIYF. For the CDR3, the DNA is TGTGCCAGCGCCCGCTCTGGAAACACCATATATTTT. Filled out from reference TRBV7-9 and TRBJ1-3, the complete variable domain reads DTGVSQNPRHKITKRGQNVTFRCDPISEHNRLYWYRQTLGQGPEFLTYFQNEAQLEKSRLLSDRFSAERPKGSFSTLEIQRTEQGDSAMYLCASARSGNTIYFGEGSWLTVV.

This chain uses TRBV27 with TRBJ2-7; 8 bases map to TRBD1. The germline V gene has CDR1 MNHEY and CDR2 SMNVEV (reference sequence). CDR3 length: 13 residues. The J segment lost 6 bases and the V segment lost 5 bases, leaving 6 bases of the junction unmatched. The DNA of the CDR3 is TGTGCCAGCAGTACCAGGACAGGGTTCGAGCAGTACTTC. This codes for CASSTRTGFEQYF.

CDR3 residues: CACQSRAGETQYF. The CDR3 region has the DNA TGTGCCTGCCAATCTCGGGCCGGAGAGACCCAGTACTTC. V is TRBV30 and J is TRBJ2-5; D uncertain. Trimming removed 6 bases from V and 4 bases from J, with 15 bases in between. The CDR3 sequence is 13 residues long. Germline V gene sequence: CDR1 GTSNPN, CDR2 SVGIG (reference sequence). The full variable domain, rest sourced from reference TRBV30 and TRBJ2-5, is SQTIHQWPATLVQPVGSPLSLECTVEGTSNPNLYWYRQAAGRGLQLLFYSVGIGQISSEVPQNLSASRPQDRQFILSSKKLLLSDSGFYLCACQSRAGETQYFGPGTRLLVL.

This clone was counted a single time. For the CDR3, the DNA is TGTGCCAGCAGTGAAGCGACAGCCGAGCCCAACTATGGCTACACCTTC. Its protein product is CASSEATAEPNYGYTF. V and J are TRBV6-1 and TRBJ1-2, with D tentatively TRBD1 (5 bases). V was shortened by 0 bases and J by 2 bases, with 13 bases between the two germline ends. This CDR3 has 16 residues. Looked up from germline, CDR1 is MNHNS and CDR2 is SASEGT.

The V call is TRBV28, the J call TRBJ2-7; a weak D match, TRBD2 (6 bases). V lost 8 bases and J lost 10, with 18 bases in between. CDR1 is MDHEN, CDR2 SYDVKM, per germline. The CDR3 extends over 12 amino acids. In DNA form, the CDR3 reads TGTGCCAGCCACCGCAATGGCGGGGAACAGTACTTC. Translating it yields CASHRNGGEQYF.

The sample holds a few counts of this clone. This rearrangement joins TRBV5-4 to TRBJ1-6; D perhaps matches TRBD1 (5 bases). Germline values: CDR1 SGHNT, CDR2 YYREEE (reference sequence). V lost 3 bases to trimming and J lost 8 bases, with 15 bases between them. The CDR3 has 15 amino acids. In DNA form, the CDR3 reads TGTGCCAGCAGCTCACCCGGGACGGGTGATTCACCCCTCCACTTT. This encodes CASSSPGTGDSPLHF.